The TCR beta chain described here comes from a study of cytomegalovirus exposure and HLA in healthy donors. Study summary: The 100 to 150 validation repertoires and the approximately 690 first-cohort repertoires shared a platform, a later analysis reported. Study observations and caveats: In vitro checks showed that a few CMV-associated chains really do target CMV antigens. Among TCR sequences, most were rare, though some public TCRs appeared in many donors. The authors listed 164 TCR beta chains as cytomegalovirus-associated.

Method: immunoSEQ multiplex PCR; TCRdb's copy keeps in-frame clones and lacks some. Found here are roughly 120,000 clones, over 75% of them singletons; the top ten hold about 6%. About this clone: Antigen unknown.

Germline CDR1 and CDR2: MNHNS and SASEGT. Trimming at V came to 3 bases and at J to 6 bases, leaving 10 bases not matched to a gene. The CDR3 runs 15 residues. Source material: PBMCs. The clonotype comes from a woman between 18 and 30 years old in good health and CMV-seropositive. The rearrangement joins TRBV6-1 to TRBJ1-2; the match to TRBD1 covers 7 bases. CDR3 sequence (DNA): TGTGCCAGCAGTGACCCAGGGACAGCCGCAGATGGCTACACCTTC. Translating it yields CASSDPGTAADGYTF.